This T cell receptor (beta chain) was captured in a study of T cell responses to AZD1222 COVID-19 vaccine. Overall study findings and caveats: Among the donors, most were white British and more were female, and clonal diversity was possibly underestimated. Unmutated variant regions are reportedly targeted by nearly half of spike-specific TCRs. Baseline seropositives among AZD1222 recipients totaled only five to seven.

V was shortened by 3 bases and J by 0 bases, with 6 bases between the two germline ends. The germline V gene encodes CDR1 ENHRY and CDR2 SYGVKD. The length of the CDR3 is 14 residues. In the case of this clone: What it binds is not known.

This table comes from immunoSEQ multiplex PCR, and its TCRdb copy is limited to in-frame clones, with some not included. The table lists over 130,000 clones, more than 85% of them singletons. The rearrangement joins TRBV10-3 to TRBJ1-5; D might be TRBD1 (5 bases). This TCR was recovered from an adult who received the AZD1222 COVID-19 vaccine. The sequences come from peripheral blood, collected 28 days after the second AZD1222 dose. CDR3 residues: CAISDGTSNQPQHF. DNA of the CDR3: TGTGCCATCAGTGACGGGACTAGCAATCAGCCCCAGCATTTT.